This T cell receptor (beta chain) came from a study of spatial heterogeneity in lung cancer. Study-level results: Tumor mutation counts were tracked by expanded intratumoral alpha and beta TCR counts.

Stated time point: sample taken at primary tumor resection. MiXCR was run by TCRdb on the 5' RACE reads, yielding one entry per CDR3 protein. The sample comprises thousands of distinct CDR3 sequences, less than 15% of which are singletons, and approximately 11% rests with the top ten. V was trimmed by 4 bases and J by 3 bases, leaving 11 bases between them. The CDR3 loop spans 14 amino acids. CDR1 is LNHNV, CDR2 YYDKDF, per germline (reference sequence). This clonotype is classed as medium-sized. What it binds is unknown. The clonotype was recovered from a male donor with early-stage non-small cell lung cancer. This sequence joins TRBV15 and TRBJ2-3; D tentatively reads TRBD1 or TRBD2 (5 bases each). The sequencing here drew on lung tumor tissue, taken at surgery. CDR3 in amino acids: CATSKGRQTDTQYF. The CDR3 coding sequence is TGTGCCACCAGCAAGGGACGGCAAACAGATACGCAGTATTTT.